This record concerns one TCR beta chain sequence. Some clones are missing from TCRdb's copy, which holds only in-frame ones; the method was immunoSEQ multiplex PCR. The table shows almost 400,000 clones, with just under 90% occurring only once. This sample is drawn from a study of blood T cell repertoires in COVID-19. The sample taken for sequencing was PBMCs or T cells enriched from blood (not recorded which). This clonotype was obtained from a young woman who had recovered from COVID-19.

CDR3 DNA: TGTGCCAGCAATCCGGATGGGCTGTTTGGCGAGCAGTACTTC. Its translation: CASNPDGLFGEQYF. V and J are TRBV9 and TRBJ2-7; D not resolved. This CDR3 has 14 amino acids. CDR1 and CDR2 from the germline V gene are SGDLS and YYNGEE. The V and J ends lost 6 bases and 6 bases respectively, with 19 bases between them.